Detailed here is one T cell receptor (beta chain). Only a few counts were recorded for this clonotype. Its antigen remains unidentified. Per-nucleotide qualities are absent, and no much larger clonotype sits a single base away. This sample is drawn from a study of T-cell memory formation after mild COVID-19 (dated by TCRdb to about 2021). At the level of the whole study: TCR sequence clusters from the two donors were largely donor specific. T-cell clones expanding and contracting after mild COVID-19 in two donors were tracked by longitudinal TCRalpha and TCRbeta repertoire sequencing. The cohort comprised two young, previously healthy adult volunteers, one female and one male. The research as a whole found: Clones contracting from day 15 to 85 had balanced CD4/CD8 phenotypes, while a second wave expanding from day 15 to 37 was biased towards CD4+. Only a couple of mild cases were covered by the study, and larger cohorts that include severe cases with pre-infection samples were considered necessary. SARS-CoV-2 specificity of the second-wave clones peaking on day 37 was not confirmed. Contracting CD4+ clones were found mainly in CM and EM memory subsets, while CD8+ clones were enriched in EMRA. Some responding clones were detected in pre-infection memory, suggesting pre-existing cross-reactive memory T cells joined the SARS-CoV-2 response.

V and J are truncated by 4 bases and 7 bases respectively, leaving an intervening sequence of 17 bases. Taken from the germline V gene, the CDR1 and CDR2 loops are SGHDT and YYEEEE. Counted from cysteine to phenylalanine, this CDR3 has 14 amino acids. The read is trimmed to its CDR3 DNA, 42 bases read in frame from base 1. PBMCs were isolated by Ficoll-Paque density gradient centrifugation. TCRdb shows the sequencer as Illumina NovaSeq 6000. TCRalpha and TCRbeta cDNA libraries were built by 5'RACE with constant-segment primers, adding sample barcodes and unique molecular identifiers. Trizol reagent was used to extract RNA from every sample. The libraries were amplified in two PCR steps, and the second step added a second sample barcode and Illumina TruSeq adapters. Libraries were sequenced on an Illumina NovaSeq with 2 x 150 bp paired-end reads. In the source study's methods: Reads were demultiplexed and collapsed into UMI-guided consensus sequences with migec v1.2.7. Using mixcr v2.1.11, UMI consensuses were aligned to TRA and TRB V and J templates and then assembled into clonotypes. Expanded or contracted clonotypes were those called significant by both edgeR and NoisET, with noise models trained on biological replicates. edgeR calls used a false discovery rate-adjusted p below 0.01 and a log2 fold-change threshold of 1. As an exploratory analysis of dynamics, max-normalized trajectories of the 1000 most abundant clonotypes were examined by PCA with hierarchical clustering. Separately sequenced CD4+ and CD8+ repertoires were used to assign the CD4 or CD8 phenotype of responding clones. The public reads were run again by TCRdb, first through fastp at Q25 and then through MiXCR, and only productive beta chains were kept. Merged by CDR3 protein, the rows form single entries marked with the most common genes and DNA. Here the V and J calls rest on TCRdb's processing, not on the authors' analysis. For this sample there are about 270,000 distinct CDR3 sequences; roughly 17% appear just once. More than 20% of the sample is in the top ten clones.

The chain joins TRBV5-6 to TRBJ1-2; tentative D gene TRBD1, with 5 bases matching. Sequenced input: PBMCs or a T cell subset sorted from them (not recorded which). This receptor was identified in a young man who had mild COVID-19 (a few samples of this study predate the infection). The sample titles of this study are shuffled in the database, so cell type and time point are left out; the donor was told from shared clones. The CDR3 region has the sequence CASSRGRGAGGYTF. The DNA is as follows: TGTGCCAGCAGCCGGGGGAGGGGAGCAGGTGGCTACACCTTC.